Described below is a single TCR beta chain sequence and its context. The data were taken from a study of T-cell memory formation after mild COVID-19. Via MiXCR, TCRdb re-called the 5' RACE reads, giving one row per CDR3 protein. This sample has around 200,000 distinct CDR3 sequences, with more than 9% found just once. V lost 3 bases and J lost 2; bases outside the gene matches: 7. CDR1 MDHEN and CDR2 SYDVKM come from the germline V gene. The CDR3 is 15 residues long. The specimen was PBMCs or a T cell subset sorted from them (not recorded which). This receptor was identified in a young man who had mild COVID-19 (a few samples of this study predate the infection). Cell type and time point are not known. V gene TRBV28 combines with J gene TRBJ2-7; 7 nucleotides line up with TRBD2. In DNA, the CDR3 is TGTGCCAGCAGTTTGAGTACTAGCGAGGCCTACGAGCAGTACGTC. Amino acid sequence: CASSLSTSEAYEQYV.